Following are 18 T cell receptor beta chains from one sample sequenced in a study of CD8 T cells in ankylosing spondylitis. MiXCR, applied by TCRdb to the 5' RACE reads, yields one record per CDR3 protein. The sample has 85,000 to 100,000 distinct CDR3 sequences; about 9.1% are singletons. Sequencing input: blood, either unsorted or a sorted T cell fraction (not recorded which). The receptor set was obtained from a male donor with ankylosing spondylitis or in good health (not recorded which).

This clonotype was picked up many times. The chain couples TRBV27 to TRBJ1-5; D is undetermined. CDR3 length: 13 residues. Germline V gene sequence: CDR1 MNHEY, CDR2 SMNVEV (reference sequence). V lost 3 bases, J lost 1 base, and 4 bases lay in between. The CDR3 reads CASSLISNQPQHF. CDR3 DNA: TGTGCCAGCAGTTTGATCAGCAATCAGCCCCAGCATTTT.

This clonotype was found many times. The chain employs TRBV29-1 and TRBJ1-1, with 11 bases aligning to TRBD1. The CDR3 runs to 13 residues. CDR1 SQVTM and CDR2 ANQGSEA come from the germline V gene. After removal of 6 bases from V and 4 bases from J, the junction contained 4 bases not matched to a gene. The CDR3 protein is CSVDGTGGTEAFF. DNA for the CDR3: TGCAGCGTAGACGGGACAGGGGGCACTGAAGCTTTCTTT.

This clonotype was seen repeatedly, ten times or more. The chain employs TRBV20-1 and TRBJ1-1; TRBD1 agrees at 9 bases. J gave up 5 bases and V 3 bases, and 10 bases lay outside the gene matches. The CDR3 runs to 15 residues. Germline CDR1 and CDR2: DFQATT and SNEGSKA (reference sequence). The CDR3 bases are TGCAGTGCTAGTCTCACAACAGGGGGCTCGACTGAAGCTTTCTTT. Encoded protein: CSASLTTGGSTEAFF.

This clonotype was counted many times. As DNA, the CDR3 is TGCAGCGCAAAGACTCCTAACAATGAGCAGTTCTTC. Protein product: CSAKTPNNEQFF. The rearrangement links TRBV29-1 to TRBJ2-1; no firm D call. V was trimmed by 7 bases and J by 5 bases, leaving 12 bases between them. In germline, CDR1 is SQVTM, CDR2 ANQGSEA. The CDR3 loop spans 12 amino acids.

In its sample, this clonotype was seen many times. The chain carries TRBV12-3 or TRBV12-4 and TRBJ1-6; maybe TRBD1 (5 bases). V gave up 1 base and J gave up 5 bases, with 12 bases separating them. This CDR3 is 16 amino acids long. This chain's CDR3 is CASSLGPGLDNSPLHF. CDR3 nucleotides: TGTGCCAGCAGTTTAGGACCGGGACTAGATAATTCACCCCTCCACTTT.

At least ten counts were recorded for this clonotype. The V call is TRBV12-3 or TRBV12-4, the J call TRBJ2-3, with TRBD2 matching 9 bases. V was pared by 3 bases and J by 0 bases, with 7 bases of the junction left unmatched. The CDR3 runs 17 residues. DNA for the CDR3: TGTGCCAGCAGTTTTGGTAGCGGGGGTTCTAGCACAGATACGCAGTATTTT. Translating it yields CASSFGSGGSSTDTQYF.

This clonotype was seen repeatedly, ten times or more. The genes are TRBV29-1 and TRBJ1-5; 7 bases match TRBD1. Unmatched junction bases numbered 8, after V lost 3 bases and J lost 15 bases. The CDR3 consists of 11 residues. The V gene's germline CDR1 is SQVTM and CDR2 ANQGSEA. The CDR3 spells CSVDLQGMLHF. The CDR3 DNA sequence: TGCAGCGTTGACCTACAGGGGATGTTGCATTTT.

This clonotype was observed many times. The chain couples TRBV6-1 to TRBJ2-3; D might be TRBD1 (5 bases). Germline CDR1 reads MNHNS; CDR2 reads SASEGT. Trimming removed 5 bases at V and 1 base at J, with 16 bases between. This CDR3 spans 16 amino acids. The CDR3 DNA follows: TGTGCCAGCAGTCCCAGAGACAGTGCTCGCACAGATACGCAGTATTTT. Translating gives CASSPRDSARTDTQYF.

This clonotype was seen many times. The V call is TRBV6-5, the J call TRBJ2-7, with TRBD1 as a possible D gene (6 bases). The CDR3 length is 15 residues. Germline V gene sequence: CDR1 MNHEY, CDR2 SVGAGI. V was pared by 6 bases and J by 1 base, with 16 bases between. The CDR3 is CASSLTGSASYEQYF. Here the CDR3 DNA reads TGTGCCAGCAGCCTCACAGGGAGTGCGTCCTACGAGCAGTACTTC.

This clonotype was seen repeatedly, ten times or more. J is TRBJ2-1 and V is TRBV5-1; possibly TRBD1 for D (7 bases). The CDR3 contains 21 residues. CDR1 and CDR2 from the germline V gene are SGHRS and YFSETQ. Trimming removed 2 bases from V and 7 bases from J, with 34 bases in between. The CDR3 sequence: CASSFIRQGNRGLVPQNEQFF. CDR3 bases: TGCGCCAGCAGCTTTATTCGACAGGGTAATCGGGGGCTCGTCCCCCAAAATGAGCAGTTCTTC.

The chain couples TRBV30 to TRBJ2-2; D not certain. V was pared by 0 bases and J by 5 bases, with 13 bases between. There are 15 residues in the CDR3. Looked up from germline, CDR1 is GTSNPN and CDR2 is SVGIG (reference sequence). The chain's CDR3 is CAWSVSLQRTGELFF. CDR3 bases: TGTGCCTGGAGTGTCAGTTTACAACGGACCGGGGAGCTGTTTTTT.

In this sample, this clonotype turned up many times. The chain combines TRBV20-1 with TRBJ2-3; D is undetermined. Germline CDR1 DFQATT, CDR2 SNEGSKA (reference sequence). This CDR3 comprises 10 residues. The germline V and J ends were trimmed by 6 bases and 6 bases, with 7 bases remaining between them. The CDR3 loop is CSAPSDTQYF. DNA for the CDR3: TGCAGTGCCCCCTCTGATACGCAGTATTTT.

This clonotype was picked up many times. The chain couples TRBV2 to TRBJ2-3; no clear D. Germline V gene sequence: CDR1 SNHLY, CDR2 FYNNEI. V lost 7 bases and J lost 10, with 9 bases in between. The CDR3 extends over 10 amino acids. The CDR3 loop is CASNRVPQYF. The CDR3 region has the DNA TGTGCCAGCAACCGGGTCCCGCAGTATTTT.

In its sample, this clonotype was seen many times. V gene TRBV3-1 combines with J gene TRBJ2-1, with 9 bases identical to TRBD1. This CDR3 is built from 16 residues. Germline trimming cut 3 bases from V and 7 bases from J; bases unmatched to any gene: 10. In germline, CDR1 is LGHDT, CDR2 YNNKEL (reference sequence). This chain's CDR3 is CASSHPSGTGNNEQFF. CDR3 nucleotide sequence: TGTGCCAGCAGCCACCCATCCGGGACAGGGAATAATGAGCAGTTCTTC.

Note on this clonotype: This sequence may be a read error, since a much larger clone differs from it by one base. The chain employs TRBV6-6 and TRBJ1-6; D remains unclear. V was shortened by 5 bases and J by 9 bases, with 11 bases between the two germline ends. Germline lookup yields CDR1 MNHNY and CDR2 SVGAGI (reference sequence). The CDR3 sequence is 13 residues long. The CDR3 sequence is CASSEWTFSPLHF. Here the CDR3 DNA reads TGTGCCAGCAGTGAGTGGACGTTTTCACCCCTCCACTTT.

With respect to this clonotype: A much larger clone is a single base away; this may be a read error. J is TRBJ2-5 and V is TRBV20-1, with D perhaps assigned TRBD1 or TRBD2 (6 bases each). CDR3 size: 16 residues. With 6 bases removed from V and 5 bases from J, the gap between germline ends came to 25 bases. Germline V gene data show CDR1 as DFQATT and CDR2 as SNEGSKA (reference sequence). The CDR3 loop reads CSATGQRLGGLETQYF. The CDR3 coding sequence is TGCAGTGCCACCGGACAGCGGTTGGGGGGTCTGGAGACCCAGTACTTC.

This clonotype was picked up many times. The V call is TRBV7-6, the J call TRBJ1-6; the match to TRBD1 covers 7 bases. The CDR3 contains 14 residues. CDR1 and CDR2 (germline): SGHVS, FNYEAQ. The V gene end was trimmed by 5 bases and the J gene end by 7 bases; junction bases not matched to a gene: 5. CDR3 in DNA: TGTGCCAGCAGCCCGGGACAGTTAAATTCACCCCTCCACTTT. Translated, it gives CASSPGQLNSPLHF.

Notes on this clonotype: A single base separates this from a much larger clone, so it may be a read error. The gene calls are TRBV25-1 and TRBJ2-7; a weak D match, TRBD2 (7 bases). The CDR3 spans 16 residues. Germline values: CDR1 MGHDK, CDR2 SYGVNS. The V and J ends lost 8 bases and 2 bases respectively, with 22 bases between them. CDR3 nucleotide sequence: TGTGCCAGCGCCGGGGCGGGGCGGGGGCATACCTACGAGCAGTACTTC. Translated, it gives CASAGAGRGHTYEQYF.